This T cell receptor (beta chain) was found in a study of T cell responses to AZD1222 COVID-19 vaccine. Libraries were prepared by immunoSEQ multiplex PCR; TCRdb keeps only in-frame clonotypes and omits some of them. Altogether approximately 170,000 clones are present, less than 95% being singletons, with the ten largest covering approximately 4.8%. This CDR3 spans 17 amino acids. CDR1 is SGHAT, CDR2 FQNNGV, per germline. The ends lost 3 bases at V and 0 bases at J; junction bases unmatched: 5. This sequence originates from an adult in good health. The sequenced sample was peripheral blood, obtained on day 0 of AZD1222 vaccination. The J gene is TRBJ2-6, the V gene TRBV11-2; 7 bases align to TRBD1. The CDR3 loop reads CASSLDRLLSGANVLTF. The CDR3 coding sequence is TGTGCCAGCAGCTTGGACAGGCTTCTCTCTGGGGCCAACGTCCTGACTTTC.